This T cell receptor beta chain was found in a study of blood T cell repertoires in COVID-19. The overall study: Acute and convalescent COVID-19 samples came from the United States, Italy and Spain. PBMCs, B-cell-depleted T cells, or T cells provided the cDNA or gDNA that made up the material.

The CDR3 extends over 15 amino acids. Germline loops: CDR1 LNHDA, CDR2 SQIVND (reference sequence). The V and J ends lost 7 bases and 6 bases respectively, with 18 bases between them. The table lists this clone with a few counts. Source study methods: Cell counts per sample came from amplifying reference gene primers. Produced via immunoSEQ multiplex PCR; TCRdb's table is partial and in-frame only. V and J calls and clone size are given by that table; D and trimming were obtained from the DNA. Of approximately 150,000 clones listed, about four fifths are singletons. Sample: peripheral blood. The J gene is TRBJ2-2, the V gene TRBV19; maybe TRBD2 (6 bases). This sequence originates from a man in his 70s with active or convalescent COVID-19. Here the CDR3 reads CASMGGLGSPGELFF. For the CDR3, the DNA is TGTGCCAGTATGGGGGGTCTCGGAAGTCCCGGGGAGCTGTTTTTT.